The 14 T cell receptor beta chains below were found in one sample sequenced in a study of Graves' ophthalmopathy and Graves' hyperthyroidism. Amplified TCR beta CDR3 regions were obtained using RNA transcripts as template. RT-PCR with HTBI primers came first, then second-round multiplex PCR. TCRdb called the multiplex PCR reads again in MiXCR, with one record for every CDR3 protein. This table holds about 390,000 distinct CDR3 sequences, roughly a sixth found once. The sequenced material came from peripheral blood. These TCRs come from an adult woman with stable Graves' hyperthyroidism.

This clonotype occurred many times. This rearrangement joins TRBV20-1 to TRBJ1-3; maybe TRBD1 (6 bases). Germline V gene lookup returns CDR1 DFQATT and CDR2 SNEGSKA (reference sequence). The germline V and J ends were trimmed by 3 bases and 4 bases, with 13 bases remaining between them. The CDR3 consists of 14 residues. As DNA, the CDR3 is TGCAGTGCTAGTTTGTCAGGGGTCGGAAACACCATATATTTT. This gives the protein CSASLSGVGNTIYF.

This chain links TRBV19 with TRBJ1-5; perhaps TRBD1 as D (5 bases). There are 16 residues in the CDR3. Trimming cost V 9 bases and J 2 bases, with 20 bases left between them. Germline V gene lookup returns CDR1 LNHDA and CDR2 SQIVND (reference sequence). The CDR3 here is CASHNMVGPGNQPQHF. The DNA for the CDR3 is TGTGCCAGCCATAATATGGTGGGACCGGGCAATCAGCCCCAGCATTTT.

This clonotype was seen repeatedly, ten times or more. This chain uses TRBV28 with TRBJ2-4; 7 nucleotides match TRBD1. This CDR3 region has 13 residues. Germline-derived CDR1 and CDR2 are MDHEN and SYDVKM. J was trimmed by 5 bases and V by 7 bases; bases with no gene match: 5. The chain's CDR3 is CASNTGTENIQYF. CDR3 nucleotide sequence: TGTGCCAGCAATACCGGGACAGAAAACATTCAGTACTTC.

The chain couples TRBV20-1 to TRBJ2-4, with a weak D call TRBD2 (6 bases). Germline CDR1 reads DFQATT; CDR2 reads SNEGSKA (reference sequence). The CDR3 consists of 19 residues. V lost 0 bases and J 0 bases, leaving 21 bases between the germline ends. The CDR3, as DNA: TGCAGTGCTAGAGATAGCGGCGCTGGTAGACTATTAGCCAAAAACATTCAGTACTTC. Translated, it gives CSARDSGAGRLLAKNIQYF.

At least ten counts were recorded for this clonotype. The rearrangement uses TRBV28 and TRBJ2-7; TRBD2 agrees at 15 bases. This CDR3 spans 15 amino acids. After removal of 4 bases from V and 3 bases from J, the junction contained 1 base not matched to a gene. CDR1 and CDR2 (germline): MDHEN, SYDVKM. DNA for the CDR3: TGTGCCAGCAGTTGGGGACTAGCGGGAGGCTACGAGCAGTACTTC. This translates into CASSWGLAGGYEQYF.

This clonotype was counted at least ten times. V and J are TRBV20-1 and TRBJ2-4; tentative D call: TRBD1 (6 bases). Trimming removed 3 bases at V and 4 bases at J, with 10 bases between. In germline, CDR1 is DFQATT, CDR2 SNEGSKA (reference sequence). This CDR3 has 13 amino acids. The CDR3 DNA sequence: TGCAGTGCTAGCCCAGGGGCTAAAAACATTCAGTACTTC. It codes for CSASPGAKNIQYF.

CDR3 region: CASSGDGPLAFF. CDR3 DNA sequence: TGTGCCAGCAGCGGGGACGGTCCTTTAGCTTTCTTT. The gene calls are TRBV12-3 or TRBV12-4 and TRBJ1-1; a weak D match, TRBD1 (5 bases). CDR3 size: 12 residues. The V end lost 6 bases, the J end lost 10 bases, and 15 bases lay between the germline ends.

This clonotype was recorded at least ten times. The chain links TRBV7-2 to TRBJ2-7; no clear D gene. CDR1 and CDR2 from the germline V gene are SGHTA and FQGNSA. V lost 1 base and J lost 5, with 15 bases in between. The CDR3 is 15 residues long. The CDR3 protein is CASSLGAGPKNEQYF. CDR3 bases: TGTGCCAGCAGCTTAGGGGCAGGTCCAAAAAACGAGCAGTACTTC.

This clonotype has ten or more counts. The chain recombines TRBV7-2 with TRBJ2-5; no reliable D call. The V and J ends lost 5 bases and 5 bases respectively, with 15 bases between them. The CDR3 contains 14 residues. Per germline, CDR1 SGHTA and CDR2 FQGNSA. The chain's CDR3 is CASSPRIVGETQYF. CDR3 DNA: TGTGCCAGCAGCCCTCGTATCGTCGGGGAGACCCAGTACTTC.

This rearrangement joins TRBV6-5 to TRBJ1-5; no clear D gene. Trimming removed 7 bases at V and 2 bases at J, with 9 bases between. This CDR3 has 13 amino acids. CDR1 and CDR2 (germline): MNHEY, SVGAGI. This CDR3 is CASKLSRNQPQHF. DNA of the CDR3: TGTGCCAGCAAGTTAAGTCGCAATCAGCCCCAGCATTTT.

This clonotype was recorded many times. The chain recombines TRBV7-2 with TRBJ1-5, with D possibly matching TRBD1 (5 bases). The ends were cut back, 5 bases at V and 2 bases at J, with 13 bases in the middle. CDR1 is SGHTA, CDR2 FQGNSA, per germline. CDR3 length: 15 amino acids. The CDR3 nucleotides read TGTGCCAGCAGCATCGACGGGGCCCGCAATCAGCCCCAGCATTTT. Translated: CASSIDGARNQPQHF.

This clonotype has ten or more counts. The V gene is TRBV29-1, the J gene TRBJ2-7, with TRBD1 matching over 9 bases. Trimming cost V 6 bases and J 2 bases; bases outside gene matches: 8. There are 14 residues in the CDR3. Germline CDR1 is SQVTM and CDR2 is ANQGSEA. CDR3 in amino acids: CSVKTGTGTYEQYF. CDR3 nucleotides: TGCAGCGTGAAGACCGGGACAGGGACCTACGAGCAGTACTTC.

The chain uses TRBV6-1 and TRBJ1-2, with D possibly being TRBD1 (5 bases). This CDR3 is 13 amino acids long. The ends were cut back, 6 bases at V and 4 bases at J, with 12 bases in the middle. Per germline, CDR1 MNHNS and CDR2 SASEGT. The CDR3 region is CASSKRGTYGYTF. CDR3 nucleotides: TGTGCCAGCAGCAAAAGGGGCACCTATGGCTACACCTTC.

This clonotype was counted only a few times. The CDR3 nucleotides are TGCGCCAGCAGCCAAGATGAGGGAGGCCCCTACGAGCAGTACTTC. Translating it yields CASSQDEGGPYEQYF. The chain has TRBV4-1 and TRBJ2-7; tentatively, D is TRBD2 (6 bases). V was shortened by 0 bases and J by 2 bases, with 11 bases between the two germline ends. This CDR3 has 15 residues. From germline, CDR1 is MGHRA and CDR2 YSYEKL.